This T cell receptor beta chain was sequenced during a study of tumor and adjacent non-tumor tissue in lung cancer. Study information: Histology: about twelve adenocarcinoma, a couple of squamous cell carcinoma, 1 small cell lung cancer. Aged roughly 31 to 85 years, patients included fewer than 11 men and five or six women with stage I to III disease.

The CDR3 sequence is 15 residues long. Germline V gene sequence: CDR1 ENHRY, CDR2 SYGVKD. Study-wide results and limits: Higher tumor TCR diversity was associated with shorter survival. Tumor repertoires had a smaller top 100 clone share than normal lung.

Only one count was recorded for this clonotype. Its antigen is not identified. Germline and junction disagree at one end, which may indicate a read error. TCRbeta libraries were built with three rounds of nested PCR, modified from ARM-PCR. TCRdb re-analysed the multiplex PCR reads in MiXCR, keeping a single row per CDR3 protein. The sample shows under 140,000 distinct CDR3 sequences, 84% of them seen only once. No cell sorting was done before RNA was extracted from the tissue. The J gene is TRBJ2-3, the V gene TRBV10-3; maybe TRBD1 (5 bases). The receptor was derived from a man in his 70s with non-small cell lung cancer. The sequenced sample was lung tumor tissue. Here the CDR3 DNA reads TGTGCCATCAGTGAGACAGGAACCAGCACAGATACGCTGTATTTT. Its translation: CAISETGTSTDTLYF.